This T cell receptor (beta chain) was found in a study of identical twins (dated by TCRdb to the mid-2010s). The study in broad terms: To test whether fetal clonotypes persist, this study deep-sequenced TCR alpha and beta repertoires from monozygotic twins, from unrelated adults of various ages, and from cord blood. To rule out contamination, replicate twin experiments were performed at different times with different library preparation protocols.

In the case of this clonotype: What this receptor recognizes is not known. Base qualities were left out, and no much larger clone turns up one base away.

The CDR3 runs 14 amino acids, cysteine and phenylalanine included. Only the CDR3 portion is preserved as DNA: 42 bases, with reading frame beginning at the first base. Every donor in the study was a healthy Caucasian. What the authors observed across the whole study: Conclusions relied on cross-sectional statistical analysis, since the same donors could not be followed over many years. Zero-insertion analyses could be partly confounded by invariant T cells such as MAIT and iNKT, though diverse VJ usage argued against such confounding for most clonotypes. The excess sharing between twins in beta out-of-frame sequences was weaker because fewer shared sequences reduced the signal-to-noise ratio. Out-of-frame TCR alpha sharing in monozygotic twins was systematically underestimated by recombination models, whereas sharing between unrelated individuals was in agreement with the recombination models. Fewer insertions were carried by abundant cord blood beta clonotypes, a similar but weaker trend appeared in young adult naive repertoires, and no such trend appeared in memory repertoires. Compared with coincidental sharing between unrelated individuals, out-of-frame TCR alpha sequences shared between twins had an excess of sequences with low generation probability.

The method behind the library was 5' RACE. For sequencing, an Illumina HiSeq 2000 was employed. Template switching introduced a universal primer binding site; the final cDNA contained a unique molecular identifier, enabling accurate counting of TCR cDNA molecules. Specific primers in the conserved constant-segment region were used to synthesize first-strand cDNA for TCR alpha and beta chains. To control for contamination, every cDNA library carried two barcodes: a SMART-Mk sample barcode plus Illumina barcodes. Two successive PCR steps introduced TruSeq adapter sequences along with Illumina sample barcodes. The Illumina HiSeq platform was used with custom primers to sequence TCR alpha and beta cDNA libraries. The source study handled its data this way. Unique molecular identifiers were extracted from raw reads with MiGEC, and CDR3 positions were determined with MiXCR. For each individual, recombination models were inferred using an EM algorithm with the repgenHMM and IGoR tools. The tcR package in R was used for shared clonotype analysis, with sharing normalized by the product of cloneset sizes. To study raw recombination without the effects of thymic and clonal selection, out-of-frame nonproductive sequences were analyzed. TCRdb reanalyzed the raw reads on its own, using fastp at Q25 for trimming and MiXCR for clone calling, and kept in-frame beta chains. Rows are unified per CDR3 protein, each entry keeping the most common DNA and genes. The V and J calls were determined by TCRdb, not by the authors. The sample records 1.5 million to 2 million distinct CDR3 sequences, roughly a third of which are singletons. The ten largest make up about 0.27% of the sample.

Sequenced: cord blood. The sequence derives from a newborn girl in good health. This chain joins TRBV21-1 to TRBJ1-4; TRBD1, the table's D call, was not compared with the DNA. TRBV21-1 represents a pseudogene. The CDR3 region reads CASSKGTGYEKLFF. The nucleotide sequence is TGTGCCAGCAGCAAAGGGACAGGGTATGAAAAACTGTTTTTT.